This TCR beta chain is drawn from a study of blood T cell repertoires in COVID-19. In germline, CDR1 is LNHDA, CDR2 SQIVND (reference sequence). Trimming pared 11 bases from V and 3 bases from J, leaving 11 bases between. The length of the CDR3 is 12 residues. The table came from immunoSEQ multiplex PCR; TCRdb's copy has only in-frame clones and leaves some out. The sample holds nearly 200,000 clones, approximately 80% seen once. Sequenced: peripheral blood. The chain uses TRBV19 and TRBJ1-5; a weak D match, TRBD1 (6 bases). The sequence came from a human donor with acute or convalescent COVID-19. The donor label of this sample is uncertain. The CDR3, as DNA: TGTGCCGCAGGACAGCCCAATCAGCCCCAGCATTTT. Protein: CAAGQPNQPQHF.